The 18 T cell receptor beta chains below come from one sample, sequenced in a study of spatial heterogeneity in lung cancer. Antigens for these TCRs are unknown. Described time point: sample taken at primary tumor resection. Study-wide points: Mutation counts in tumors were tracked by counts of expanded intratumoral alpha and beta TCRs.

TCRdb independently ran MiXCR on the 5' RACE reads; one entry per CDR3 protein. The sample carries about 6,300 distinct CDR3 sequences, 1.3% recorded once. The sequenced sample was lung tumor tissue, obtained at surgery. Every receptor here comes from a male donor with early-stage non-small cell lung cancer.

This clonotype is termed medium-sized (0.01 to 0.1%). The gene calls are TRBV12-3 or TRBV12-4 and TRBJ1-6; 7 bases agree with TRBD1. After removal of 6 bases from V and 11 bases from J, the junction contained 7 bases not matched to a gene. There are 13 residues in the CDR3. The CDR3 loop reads CASSSTGYTPLHF. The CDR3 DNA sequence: TGTGCCAGCAGCTCGACAGGGTATACACCCCTCCACTTT.

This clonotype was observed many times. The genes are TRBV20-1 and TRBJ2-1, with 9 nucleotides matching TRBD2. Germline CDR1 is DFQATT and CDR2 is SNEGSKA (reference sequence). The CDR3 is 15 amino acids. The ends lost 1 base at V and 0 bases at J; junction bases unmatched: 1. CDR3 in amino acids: CSARGSGSSYNEQFF. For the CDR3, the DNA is TGCAGTGCTAGAGGTAGCGGGAGCTCCTACAATGAGCAGTTCTTC.

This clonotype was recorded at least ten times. CDR3 amino acids: CASSLEPGGEAFF. CDR3 nucleotide sequence: TGTGCCAGCAGCTTAGAGCCAGGGGGCGAAGCTTTCTTT. V usage is TRBV7-2 and J usage is TRBJ1-1; 8 bases are shared with TRBD1. Germline loops: CDR1 SGHTA, CDR2 FQGNSA. The V gene end was trimmed by 1 base and the J gene end by 8 bases; junction bases not matched to a gene: 3. The CDR3 loop spans 13 amino acids.

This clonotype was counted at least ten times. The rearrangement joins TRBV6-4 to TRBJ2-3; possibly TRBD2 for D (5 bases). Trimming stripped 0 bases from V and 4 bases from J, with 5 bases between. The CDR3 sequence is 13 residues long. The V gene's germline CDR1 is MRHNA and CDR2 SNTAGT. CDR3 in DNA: TGTGCCAGCAGTGACTCGGAGGCAGATACGCAGTATTTT. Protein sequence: CASSDSEADTQYF.

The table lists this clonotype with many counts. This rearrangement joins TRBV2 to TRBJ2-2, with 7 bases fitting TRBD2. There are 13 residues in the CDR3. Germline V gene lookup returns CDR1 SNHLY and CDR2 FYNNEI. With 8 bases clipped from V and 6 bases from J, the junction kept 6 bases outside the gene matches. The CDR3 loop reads CASALGRAGELFF. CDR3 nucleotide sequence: TGTGCCAGCGCTTTGGGGAGGGCCGGGGAGCTGTTTTTT.

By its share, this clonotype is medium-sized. CDR3 sequence (DNA): TGTGCCATCAGGGACGCGGGGGGGAGTGAAAAACTGTTTTTT. Its protein product is CAIRDAGGSEKLFF. The chain couples TRBV10-3 to TRBJ1-4; D might be TRBD1 (5 bases). Germline V lookup: CDR1 ENHRY, CDR2 SYGVKD. The V end lost 6 bases, the J end lost 7 bases, and 15 bases lay between the germline ends. The CDR3 spans 14 residues.

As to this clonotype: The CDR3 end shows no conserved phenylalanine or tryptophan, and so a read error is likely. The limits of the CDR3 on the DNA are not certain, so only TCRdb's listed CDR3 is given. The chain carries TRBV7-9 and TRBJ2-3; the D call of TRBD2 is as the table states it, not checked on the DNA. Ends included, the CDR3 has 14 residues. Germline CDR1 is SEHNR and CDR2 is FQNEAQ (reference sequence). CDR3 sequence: CERRGRREGEKKEV.

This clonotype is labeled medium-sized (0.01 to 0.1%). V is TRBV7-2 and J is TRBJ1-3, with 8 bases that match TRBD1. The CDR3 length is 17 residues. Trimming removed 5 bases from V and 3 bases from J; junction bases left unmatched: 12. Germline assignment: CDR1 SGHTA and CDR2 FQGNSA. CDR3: CASSLSGAGGIGNTIYF. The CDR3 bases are TGTGCCAGCAGCCTTTCCGGAGCAGGGGGCATTGGAAACACCATATATTTT.

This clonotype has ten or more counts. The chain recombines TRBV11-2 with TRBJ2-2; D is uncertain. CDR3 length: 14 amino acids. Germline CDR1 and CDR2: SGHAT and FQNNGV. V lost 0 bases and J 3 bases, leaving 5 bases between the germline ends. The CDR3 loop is CASSLDQYTGELFF. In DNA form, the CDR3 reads TGTGCCAGCAGCTTAGATCAGTACACCGGGGAGCTGTTTTTT.

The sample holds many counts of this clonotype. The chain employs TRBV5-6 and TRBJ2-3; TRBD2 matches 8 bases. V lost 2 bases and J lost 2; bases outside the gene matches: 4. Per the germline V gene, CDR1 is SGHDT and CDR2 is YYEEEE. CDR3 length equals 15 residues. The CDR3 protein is CASSFQRGYTDTQYF. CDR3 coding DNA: TGTGCCAGCAGCTTCCAGCGGGGGTACACAGATACGCAGTATTTT.

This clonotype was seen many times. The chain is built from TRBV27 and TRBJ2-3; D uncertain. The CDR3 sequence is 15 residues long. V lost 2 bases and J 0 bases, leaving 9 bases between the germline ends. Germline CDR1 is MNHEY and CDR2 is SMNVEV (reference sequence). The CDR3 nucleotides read TGTGCCAGCAGTTTAAACTCGCCAAGCACAGATACGCAGTATTTT. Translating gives CASSLNSPSTDTQYF.

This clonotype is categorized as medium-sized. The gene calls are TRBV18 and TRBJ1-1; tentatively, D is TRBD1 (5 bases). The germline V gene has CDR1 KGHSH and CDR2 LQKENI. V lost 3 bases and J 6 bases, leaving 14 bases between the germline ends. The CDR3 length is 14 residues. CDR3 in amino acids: CASSPRAGRAEAFF. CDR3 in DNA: TGTGCCAGCTCACCCCGGGCGGGCAGGGCTGAAGCTTTCTTT.

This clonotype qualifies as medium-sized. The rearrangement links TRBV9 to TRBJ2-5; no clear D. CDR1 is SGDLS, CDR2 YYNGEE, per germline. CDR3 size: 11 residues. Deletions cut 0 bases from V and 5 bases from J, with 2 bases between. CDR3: CASSVEETQYF. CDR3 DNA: TGTGCCAGCAGCGTAGAGGAGACCCAGTACTTC.

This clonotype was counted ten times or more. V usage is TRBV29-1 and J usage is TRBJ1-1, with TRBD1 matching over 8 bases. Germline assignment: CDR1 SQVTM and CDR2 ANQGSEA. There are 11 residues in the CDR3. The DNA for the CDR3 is TGCAGGACAGGGGAGGGCACTGAAGCTTTCTTT. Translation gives CRTGEGTEAFF.

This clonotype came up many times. The CDR3 loop is CASGLIPGTGAEQYF. The CDR3 bases are TGTGCTAGTGGTTTGATTCCCGGGACAGGAGCAGAGCAGTACTTC. J is TRBJ2-7 and V is TRBV12-5, with TRBD1 matching over 8 bases. V shed 2 bases, J shed 7 bases, and the junction held 10 bases outside the gene matches. The length of the CDR3 is 15 residues. Germline loops: CDR1 LGHNT, CDR2 FRNRAP.

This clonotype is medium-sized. The CDR3 nucleotides read TGTGCCAGCAGCCGCCAGCCCAGGCGCTCCTACAATGAGCAGTTCTTC. Amino acid sequence: CASSRQPRRSYNEQFF. V usage is TRBV11-2 and J usage is TRBJ2-1, with no clear D. CDR3 length: 16 amino acids. Germline values: CDR1 SGHAT, CDR2 FQNNGV. V was trimmed by 5 bases and J by 0 bases, leaving 14 bases between them.

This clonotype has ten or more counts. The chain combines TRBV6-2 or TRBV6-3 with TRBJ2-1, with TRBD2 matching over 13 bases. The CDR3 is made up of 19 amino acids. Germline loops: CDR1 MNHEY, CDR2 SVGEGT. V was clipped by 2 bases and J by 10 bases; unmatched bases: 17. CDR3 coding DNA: TGTGCCAGCAGTTACCCTTCCGGGACTAGCGGGGCCCTCACGCGGGAGCAGTTCTTC. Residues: CASSYPSGTSGALTREQFF.

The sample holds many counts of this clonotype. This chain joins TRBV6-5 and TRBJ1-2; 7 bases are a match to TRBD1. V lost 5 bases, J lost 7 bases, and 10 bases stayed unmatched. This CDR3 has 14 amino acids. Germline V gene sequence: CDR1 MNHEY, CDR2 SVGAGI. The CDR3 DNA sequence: TGTGCCAGCAGTAGACGGGACAGCTTCGCTGGCTACACCTTC. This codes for CASSRRDSFAGYTF.